This T cell receptor (beta chain) is from a study of blood T cell repertoires in COVID-19. The CDR3 is 14 residues long. V was pared by 5 bases and J by 2 bases, with 4 bases of the junction left unmatched. From germline, CDR1 is LNHDA and CDR2 SQIVND (reference sequence). TCRdb's table, derived via immunoSEQ multiplex PCR, lists solely in-frame clones and lacks some. The repertoire has hundreds of thousands of clones, 80% of them found once; the top ten carry 3.5% to 5.5%. The chain combines TRBV19 with TRBJ1-2, with TRBD1 matching over 8 bases. This clonotype originated in a young man with acute COVID-19. Sequenced: PBMCs or T cells enriched from blood (not recorded which). The CDR3 is CASSGQGPNYGYTF. Written as DNA, the CDR3 is TGTGCCAGTAGTGGACAGGGCCCAAACTATGGCTACACCTTC.